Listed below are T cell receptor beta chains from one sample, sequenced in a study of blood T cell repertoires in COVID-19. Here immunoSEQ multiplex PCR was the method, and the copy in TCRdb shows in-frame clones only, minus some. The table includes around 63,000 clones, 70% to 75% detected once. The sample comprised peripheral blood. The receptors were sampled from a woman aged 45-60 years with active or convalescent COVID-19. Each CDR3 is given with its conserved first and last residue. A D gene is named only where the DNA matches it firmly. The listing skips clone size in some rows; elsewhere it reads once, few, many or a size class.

TGCGCCAGCAGCCAAGCCCCGGGACTGACACTCAATGAGCAGTTCTTC	CASSQAPGLTLNEQFF	TRBV4-1	TRBJ2-1	-	-
TGCGCCAGCAGCGTGAGTAGTGACAGGAACACTGAAGCTTTCTTT	CASSVSSDRNTEAFF	TRBV5-1	TRBJ1-1	-	few
TGTGCCAGCCTCGGACTAGCGTCGTACGAGCAGTACTTC	CASLGLASYEQYF	TRBV2	TRBJ2-7	TRBD2	-
TGCGCCAGCAGCTTGGGTGCTAGCGGATACAATGAGCAGTTCTTC	CASSLGASGYNEQFF	TRBV5-1	TRBJ2-1	TRBD2	-
TGTGCCAGCAGTTTAAGACGCGGGGATGGAAACACCATATATTTT	CASSLRRGDGNTIYF	TRBV27	TRBJ1-3	-	-
TGTGCCAGTAGTATGGGGGCCCATGAGCAGTTCTTC	CASSMGAHEQFF	TRBV19	TRBJ2-1	-	-
TGTGCCAGCAGCGTGACTGCCGGGGGTATGGGGAGCTCCTATAATTCACCCCTCCACTTT	CASSVTAGGMGSSYNSPLHF	TRBV9	TRBJ1-6	-	-
TGCGCCAGCAGCCCGGGACTAGCGGGAGGGCAGGCCAATGAGCAGTTCTTC	CASSPGLAGGQANEQFF	TRBV5-1	TRBJ2-1	TRBD2	-
TGTGCCAGCAGCTCGTTAGCGGGAGGGGGGGTCGATGAGCAGTTCTTC	CASSSLAGGGVDEQFF	TRBV7-6	TRBJ2-1	TRBD2	-
TGTGCCAGCAGCGAGACGAGAAGGGGACAGACTGAAGCTTTCTTT	CASSETRRGQTEAFF	TRBV11-2	TRBJ1-1	TRBD1	-
TGTGCCAGCAGCCAAGTCCGGGGGTGGTCCACAGATACGCAGTATTTT	CASSQVRGWSTDTQYF	TRBV3-1/TRBV3-2	TRBJ2-3	-	-
TGTGCCAGCAGCTCAAGGCGACAGGGCAATCAGCCCCAGCATTTT	CASSSRRQGNQPQHF	TRBV4-2	TRBJ1-5	-	-
TGTGCCAGCAGCTTAGCAGTTGGGACAGCTAACTATGGCTACACCTTC	CASSLAVGTANYGYTF	TRBV7-8	TRBJ1-2	TRBD1	few
TGCAGCGGTGGGACTAGCGGGAGGAATGAGCAGTTCTTC	CSGGTSGRNEQFF	TRBV29-1	TRBJ2-1	TRBD2	many
TGCGCCAGCAGCACGGACATTAGGGAGACCCAGTACTTC	CASSTDIRETQYF	TRBV5-1	TRBJ2-5	-	once
TGTGCCAGCAAGGGACAGGGGAGAAATTCACCCCTCCACTTT	CASKGQGRNSPLHF	TRBV14	TRBJ1-6	TRBD1	-
TGTGCCTGGAGTGACCCAGGTGGGGCGAACACGAACACCGGGGAGCTGTTTTTT	CAWSDPGGANTNTGELFF	TRBV30	TRBJ2-2	-	-
TGTGCCAGCAGTGAACCGGGACTAAATCAGCCCCAGCATTTT	CASSEPGLNQPQHF	TRBV6-1	TRBJ1-5	-	-
TGTGCCAGCAGCGTAAGGACAGGGGGTCCAACTAATGAAAAACTGTTTTTT	CASSVRTGGPTNEKLFF	TRBV9	TRBJ1-4	TRBD1	-
TGTGCCAGCATCCCCGGGGGGGCTGCCTACAATGAGCAGTTCTTC	CASIPGGAAYNEQFF	TRBV6-6	TRBJ2-1	TRBD2	-
TGTGCCAGCAGTTCCCATAGCGTCACAGATACGCAGTATTTT	CASSSHSVTDTQYF	TRBV6-2/TRBV6-3	TRBJ2-3	-	once
TGTGCCAGCAGCTTAGGCCCGGCTGGGGCCAACGTCCTGACTTTC	CASSLGPAGANVLTF	TRBV11-2	TRBJ2-6	-	-
TGTGCCAGCAGTCCTAGCGGGGCCTACAATGAGCAGTTCTTC	CASSPSGAYNEQFF	TRBV2	TRBJ2-1	TRBD2	-
TGTGCCAACCGGGACAGGGGTGGCGGGGAGCTGTTTTTT	CANRDRGGGELFF	TRBV12-3/TRBV12-4	TRBJ2-2	TRBD1	once
TGTGCCAGCAGCTTAGTCCGGACAGTCAGCACAGATACGCAGTATTTT	CASSLVRTVSTDTQYF	TRBV7-8	TRBJ2-3	-	-
TGTGCCAGCAGCTTAGGAGCGGGATACTACGAGCAGTACTTC	CASSLGAGYYEQYF	TRBV11-2	TRBJ2-7	TRBD2	-
TGTGCCAGCAGCCCGGGGACAGGGAACTACGAGCAGTACTTC	CASSPGTGNYEQYF	TRBV7-9	TRBJ2-7	TRBD1	-
TGTGCCAGCAGCACATCAGGGGCAAATTCACCCCTCCACTTT	CASSTSGANSPLHF	TRBV7-6	TRBJ1-6	-	-
TGTGCCAGCAGGGGGACTAGCGGCTACAATGAGCAGTTCTTC	CASRGTSGYNEQFF	TRBV9	TRBJ2-1	TRBD2	-
TGTGCCAGTAGTATCCTCCCCAGTGGGAGGGATGGGACTGAAGCTTTCTTT	CASSILPSGRDGTEAFF	TRBV19	TRBJ1-1	-	-
TGTGCCAGCAGTAACACGGACAGGGGGCCTTACACTGAAGCTTTCTTT	CASSNTDRGPYTEAFF	TRBV27	TRBJ1-1	TRBD1	-
TGTGCCAGTAGTATGTTTGGGGGGGCCGACGGGTCACCCCTCCACTTT	CASSMFGGADGSPLHF	TRBV19	TRBJ1-6	-	-
TGCGCCAGCAGGTATAGCGGGAGATCCGGGGAGCTGTTTTTT	CASRYSGRSGELFF	TRBV4-1	TRBJ2-2	TRBD2	-
TGTGCCAGCAGCTTCCTAGACCCATACAATAACTACGAGCAGTACTTC	CASSFLDPYNNYEQYF	TRBV11-2	TRBJ2-7	-	-
TGTGCCAGCAGGATGGGACAGGTTGGTCAGCCCCAGCATTTT	CASRMGQVGQPQHF	TRBV28	TRBJ1-5	TRBD1	-
TGTGCCAGTCCCAAAACGGACAGTACTGGAAACACCATATATTTT	CASPKTDSTGNTIYF	TRBV19	TRBJ1-3	-	-
TGCGCCAGCAGCTTCCGACCCGGGACTAGCGGGAGGGGGGTCAACCCAGATACGCAGTATTTT	CASSFRPGTSGRGVNPDTQYF	TRBV4-1	TRBJ2-3	TRBD2	-
TGTGCCAGTAGTCCCAGACAGTCCTTACGAAGCACAGATACGCAGTATTTT	CASSPRQSLRSTDTQYF	TRBV19	TRBJ2-3	-	few
TGCGCCAGCAGCTTACTCGCGGAGCCGAACACCGGGGAGCTGTTTTTT	CASSLLAEPNTGELFF	TRBV5-1	TRBJ2-2	-	-
TGTGCCAGCAGCCGTCGAGACAGCGTTCAAGAGACCCAGTACTTC	CASSRRDSVQETQYF	TRBV5-4	TRBJ2-5	-	-
TGTGCCAGCAGTGGGACTAGCGGGAGTAGCTCCTACGAGCAGTACTTC	CASSGTSGSSSYEQYF	TRBV2	TRBJ2-7	TRBD2	once
TGTGCCAGCAGCTTAGCCAGGTCGACGGCCACAGATACGCAGTATTTT	CASSLARSTATDTQYF	TRBV7-6	TRBJ2-3	-	-
TGTGCCTGGAGTGTAGCTGGGTCGGAGGGCTACACCTTC	CAWSVAGSEGYTF	TRBV30	TRBJ1-2	-	-
TGTGCCAGCAGCCCCATCGACAGGGCCTATGGCTACACCTTC	CASSPIDRAYGYTF	TRBV14	TRBJ1-2	TRBD1	few
TGCGCCAGCAGCTTGGTCTTCGGGGGGGATGAAGCTTTCTTT	CASSLVFGGDEAFF	TRBV5-1	TRBJ1-1	-	-
TGTGCCAGTAGTATGTCTAGCGGGAGATGGGCAGATACGCAGTATTTT	CASSMSSGRWADTQYF	TRBV19	TRBJ2-3	TRBD2	-
TGTGCCTGGAGTGTTGGAGCGGGAGTCACGGAGACCCAGTACTTC	CAWSVGAGVTETQYF	TRBV30	TRBJ2-5	TRBD2	once
TGTGCCAGCAGTTACTCGATCCGGACAGGGGAGGATGAGCAGTTCTTC	CASSYSIRTGEDEQFF	TRBV6-5	TRBJ2-1	TRBD1	once